Following are 20 T cell receptor beta chains from one sample sequenced in a study of shared clonotypes between healthy human individuals. Profiled with immunoSEQ multiplex PCR; TCRdb holds only in-frame clones, not every one. This table has about 2.3 million clones, around 93% appearing once. Input material: naive CD4+ T cells from PBMCs. Subset noted: CD45RA+ positively selected. The receptors come from a young man in good health. Some clones in this sample may be carry-over from other donors' samples.

Notes on this clone: The sample contains more than one DNA sequence encoding this CDR3. The chain recombines TRBV9 with TRBJ2-6; D is ambiguous. V gave up 3 bases and J gave up 0 bases, with 7 bases separating them. The CDR3 consists of 15 residues. Germline V gene sequence: CDR1 SGDLS, CDR2 YYNGEE. As DNA, the CDR3 is TGTGCCAGCAGCGCCCTGGGCTCTGGGGCCAACGTCCTGACTTTC. Amino acids: CASSALGSGANVLTF.

The gene calls are TRBV5-6 and TRBJ2-7, with a possible D match to TRBD2 (6 bases). V was shortened by 1 base and J by 6 bases, with 17 bases between the two germline ends. Germline V lookup: CDR1 SGHDT, CDR2 YYEEEE. This CDR3 region has 15 residues. CDR3 bases: TGTGCCAGCAGCTTGACGGGGGTGCCGACGGTCGAGCAGTACTTC. This sequence encodes CASSLTGVPTVEQYF.

The CDR3 region has the DNA TGTGCCAGCAGTTCAGGACAGCGACTCTATGGCTACACCTTC. Translated: CASSSGQRLYGYTF. The genes are TRBV28 and TRBJ1-2, with D possibly being TRBD1 (6 bases). Germline V lookup: CDR1 MDHEN, CDR2 SYDVKM. The V end lost 4 bases, the J end lost 4 bases, and 13 bases lay between the germline ends. This CDR3 has 14 residues.

The count of this clone is one. This rearrangement joins TRBV9 to TRBJ2-3, with 9 positions matching TRBD2. The CDR3 consists of 17 residues. Germline values: CDR1 SGDLS, CDR2 YYNGEE. Trimming took 0 bases from V and 6 from J; bases not matched to a gene: 11. The CDR3 reads CASSVDSGGLALDTQYF. The CDR3 DNA follows: TGTGCCAGCAGCGTAGATAGTGGTGGACTAGCGCTGGATACGCAGTATTTT.

The sample holds one count of this clone. The rearrangement uses TRBV28 and TRBJ2-4; unclear D gene. The CDR3 consists of 15 residues. The germline V gene has CDR1 MDHEN and CDR2 SYDVKM. With 3 bases removed from V and 0 bases from J, the gap between germline ends came to 9 bases. CDR3 sequence reads: CASSFKYLAKNIQYF. CDR3 bases: TGTGCCAGCAGTTTTAAGTATTTAGCCAAAAACATTCAGTACTTC. Together with reference TRBV28 and TRBJ2-4, the CDR3 gives the full variable domain: DVKVTQSSRYLVKRTGEKVFLECVQDMDHENMFWYRQDPGLGLRLIYFSYDVKMKEKGDIPEGYSVSREKKERFSLILESASTNQTSMYLCASSFKYLAKNIQYFGAGTRLSVL.

The chain carries TRBV30 and TRBJ2-1, with 13 bases aligning to TRBD2. The CDR3 runs to 16 residues. V dropped 3 bases and J dropped 8; count of bases not matched to a gene: 10. Germline loops: CDR1 GTSNPN, CDR2 SVGIG (reference sequence). The CDR3 DNA reads as TGTGCCTGGAGGGGGGGACTAGCGGGGAGAAGCGATGAGCAGTTCTTC. Amino acids: CAWRGGLAGRSDEQFF.

The genes are TRBV5-1 and TRBJ1-2, with D unclear. Germline assignment: CDR1 SGHRS and CDR2 YFSETQ. This CDR3 has 12 amino acids. Trimming stripped 5 bases from V and 8 bases from J, with 13 bases between. This CDR3 is CASRRQDEGYTF. Here the CDR3 DNA reads TGCGCCAGCAGGCGGCAGGACGAAGGCTACACCTTC.

This clone was recorded once. The chain combines TRBV30 with TRBJ2-5; TRBD1 is a possible D gene (5 bases). V was pared by 1 base and J by 2 bases, with 8 bases between. In germline, CDR1 is GTSNPN, CDR2 SVGIG (reference sequence). The CDR3 extends over 13 amino acids. The CDR3 region is CAWSEDTQETQYF. DNA for the CDR3: TGTGCCTGGAGTGAGGACACTCAAGAGACCCAGTACTTC. Filled out from reference TRBV30 and TRBJ2-5, the complete variable domain reads SQTIHQWPATLVQPVGSPLSLECTVEGTSNPNLYWYRQAAGRGLQLLFYSVGIGQISSEVPQNLSASRPQDRQFILSSKKLLLSDSGFYLCAWSEDTQETQYFGPGTRLLVL.

The chain joins TRBV7-8 to TRBJ2-1; no clear D gene. Trimming took 5 bases from V and 10 from J, leaving 9 bases between them. The CDR3 has 11 amino acids. Germline V gene sequence: CDR1 SGHVS, CDR2 FQNEAQ. The CDR3 here is CASSPLSEQFF. CDR3 DNA: TGTGCCAGCAGCCCTTTATCCGAGCAGTTCTTC.

This clone occurred once. The chain combines TRBV18 with TRBJ2-3; 9 positions match TRBD1. CDR3 length: 15 amino acids. V was pared by 1 base and J by 5 bases, with 4 bases of the junction left unmatched. Per the germline V gene, CDR1 is KGHSH and CDR2 is LQKENI. CDR3 amino acids: CASSPRTGEKDTQYF. CDR3 in DNA: TGTGCCAGCTCACCACGGACAGGGGAGAAAGATACGCAGTATTTT.

The chain uses TRBV5-1 and TRBJ2-2; D is undetermined. V gave up 2 bases and J gave up 8 bases, with 4 bases separating them. This CDR3 has 11 amino acids. Germline V CDR1 and CDR2: SGHRS, YFSETQ. CDR3 amino acids: CASSLRGELFF. As DNA, the CDR3 is TGCGCCAGCAGCTTACGGGGGGAGCTGTTTTTT.

As regards this clone: Within the sample, other DNA sequences also encode this same CDR3. V is TRBV27 and J is TRBJ2-5; D not certain. This CDR3 has 11 amino acids. V was pared by 6 bases and J by 2 bases, with 4 bases between. Per the germline V gene, CDR1 is MNHEY and CDR2 is SMNVEV (reference sequence). CDR3 nucleotides: TGTGCCAGCAGGCTTCAAGAGACCCAGTACTTC. Its translation: CASRLQETQYF.

The chain has TRBV19 and TRBJ2-7; a weak D match, TRBD2 (5 bases). Germline CDR1 LNHDA, CDR2 SQIVND (reference sequence). Trimming pared 2 bases from V and 7 bases from J, leaving 12 bases between. This CDR3 spans 13 amino acids. This CDR3 reads CASSIPPGGEQYF. The CDR3 DNA follows: TGTGCCAGTAGTATACCGCCGGGCGGGGAGCAGTACTTC.

This chain uses TRBV11-2 with TRBJ2-1, with D unresolved. The V and J ends lost 6 bases and 3 bases respectively, with 12 bases between them. Germline CDR1 is SGHAT and CDR2 is FQNNGV. The CDR3 length is 14 residues. DNA of the CDR3: TGTGCCAGCAGACCAAATCTTGGCTACAATGAGCAGTTCTTC. The encoded protein is CASRPNLGYNEQFF.

The chain combines TRBV7-9 with TRBJ1-1, with D unresolved. The CDR3 has 15 amino acids. Trimming took 3 bases from V and 6 from J, leaving 17 bases between them. The germline V gene encodes CDR1 SEHNR and CDR2 FQNEAQ (reference sequence). The DNA for the CDR3 is TGTGCCAGCAGCTTCGGCCGGGCCCACCTCCCTGAAGCTTTCTTT. It is translated as CASSFGRAHLPEAFF.

The V and J genes are TRBV14 and TRBJ2-1, with D perhaps TRBD2 (5 bases). The germline V and J ends were trimmed by 4 bases and 1 base, with 11 bases remaining between them. This CDR3 region has 15 residues. Germline V gives CDR1 SGHDN, CDR2 FVKESK. Here the CDR3 reads CASSPRTGSYNEQFF. CDR3 nucleotides: TGTGCCAGCAGCCCCCGGACGGGGTCCTACAATGAGCAGTTCTTC.

The chain couples TRBV7-2 to TRBJ2-5; D unclear. Deletions cut 5 bases from V and 5 bases from J, with 12 bases between. CDR3 length equals 13 residues. Germline lookup yields CDR1 SGHTA and CDR2 FQGNSA. DNA of the CDR3: TGTGCCAGCAGCCTCGAGAGTTTCGAGACCCAGTACTTC. Translation gives CASSLESFETQYF.

V usage is TRBV9 and J usage is TRBJ2-1; D not resolved. The CDR3 totals 15 residues. Germline values: CDR1 SGDLS, CDR2 YYNGEE. The V and J ends lost 2 bases and 3 bases respectively, with 12 bases between them. The CDR3 sequence: CASSVGRTYYNEQFF. The CDR3 region has the DNA TGTGCCAGCAGCGTTGGCAGAACGTACTACAATGAGCAGTTCTTC.

This clone was found once. This sequence joins TRBV7-2 and TRBJ1-3, with a weak D call TRBD1 (5 bases). The germline CDR1 and CDR2 sequences are SGHTA and FQGNSA. The CDR3 has 13 amino acids. V shed 6 bases and J shed 8 bases, with 14 bases lying between them. CDR3 sequence: CASSPQGFHTIYF. CDR3 sequence (DNA): TGTGCCAGCAGTCCCCAGGGATTCCACACCATATATTTT.

The sample holds one count of this clone. The genes are TRBV7-2 and TRBJ2-7; TRBD2 aligns across 13 bases. In germline, CDR1 is SGHTA, CDR2 FQGNSA. The trim removed 5 bases at V and 6 bases at J, leaving 10 bases unmatched. This CDR3 has 16 amino acids. Here the CDR3 DNA reads TGTGCCAGCAGCCCCGGACTAGCGGGAGTCTTAGCCGAGCAGTACTTC. This encodes CASSPGLAGVLAEQYF.